This T cell receptor (beta chain) was observed in a study of post-analysis software for immune sequencing data. Germline CDR1 reads SGDLS; CDR2 reads YYNGEE. V was pared by 3 bases and J by 4 bases, with 14 bases between. The CDR3 spans 15 residues. Study-wide results and limits: With F measure, samples from one preparation batch clustered together strongly. Diversity measured as normalized Chao1 was significantly lower in multiple sclerosis patients than in controls. The five TRBV segments detected at higher frequency in patients than in controls included TRBV5-6, TRBV5-1 and TRBV20-1.

Each TCR beta cDNA library carried unique molecular identifiers. Input populations of about 1 to 11 million T cells gave rise to 500,000 to 600,000 cDNA molecules. TCRdb reprocessed the PCR reads with MiXCR, giving one entry per CDR3 protein. Of hundreds of thousands of distinct CDR3 sequences in the sample, over 45% were seen once. This clonotype appeared a few times. What it recognizes is unknown. The sequencing sample was made of blood. V and J are TRBV9 and TRBJ2-1; D is possibly TRBD1 or TRBD2 (5 bases each). The TCR comes from a girl aged 2 to 9 with multiple sclerosis. CDR3 nucleotides: TGTGCCAGCAGCGGGGGACCGACTACATACAATGAGCAGTTCTTC. This codes for CASSGGPTTYNEQFF.